Presented here are 27 T cell receptor beta chains from one specimen sequenced in a study of shared clonotypes between healthy human individuals. Some clones are missing from TCRdb's copy, which holds only in-frame ones; the method was immunoSEQ multiplex PCR. In the table there are 2 million to 2.5 million clones, 80% to 95% of which are singletons. The sequenced sample was naive CD4+ T cells from PBMCs. Subset reported: CD45RA+ positively selected. Receptors originate from a man younger than 35 in good health. Some clones in this sample may be carry-over from other donors' samples.

V and J are TRBV7-9 and TRBJ1-6, with D unclear. The CDR3 runs to 14 residues. Germline V gives CDR1 SEHNR, CDR2 FQNEAQ (reference sequence). V lost 3 bases, J lost 5 bases, and 8 bases lay in between. The CDR3 here is CASSFPGDNSPLHF. The CDR3 DNA reads as TGTGCCAGCAGCTTTCCTGGGGATAATTCACCCCTCCACTTT.

This chain connects TRBV18 to TRBJ2-7, with 7 bases identical to TRBD1. The CDR3 sequence is 15 residues long. The V gene end was trimmed by 3 bases and the J gene end by 3 bases; junction bases not matched to a gene: 8. Germline assignment: CDR1 KGHSH and CDR2 LQKENI. This chain's CDR3 is CASSPLKTGVYEQYF. CDR3 bases: TGTGCCAGCTCACCTCTTAAAACAGGGGTCTACGAGCAGTACTTC. Full variable domain (rest looked up from reference TRBV18 and TRBJ2-7): NAGVMQNPRHLVRRRGQEARLRCSPMKGHSHVYWYRQLPEEGLKFMVYLQKENIIDESGMPKERFSAEFPKEGPSILRIQQVVRGDSAAYFCASSPLKTGVYEQYFGPGTRLTVT.

The V call is TRBV5-1, the J call TRBJ1-2; tentatively, D is TRBD1 (5 bases). The germline gives CDR1 SGHRS, CDR2 YFSETQ. This CDR3 is 14 amino acids long. The V and J ends lost 7 bases and 5 bases respectively, with 18 bases between them. CDR3 DNA sequence: TGCGCCAGCTATAATTCCGGGACTTTATATGGCTACACCTTC. It codes for CASYNSGTLYGYTF.

The count of this clone is one. The chain carries TRBV18 and TRBJ1-4, with TRBD1 identical over 9 bases. Trimming cost V 4 bases and J 5 bases; bases outside gene matches: 5. The CDR3 sequence is 15 residues long. CDR1 is KGHSH and CDR2 is LQKENI in the germline V gene. CDR3 sequence: CASSRTGTGNEKLFF. The CDR3 DNA sequence: TGTGCCAGCTCACGCACCGGGACAGGGAATGAAAAACTGTTTTTT.

Worth noting for this clone: Other DNA sequences from this sample encode an identical CDR3 as well. This rearrangement joins TRBV5-1 to TRBJ2-1, with 9 nucleotides matching TRBD2. Germline V lookup: CDR1 SGHRS, CDR2 YFSETQ. Germline trimming cut 0 bases from V and 7 bases from J; bases unmatched to any gene: 5. This CDR3 has 15 amino acids. The CDR3 here is CASSLVAGVENEQFF. The DNA of the CDR3 is TGCGCCAGCAGCTTGGTAGCGGGAGTGGAGAATGAGCAGTTCTTC. Complete variable domain (other parts from reference TRBV5-1 and TRBJ2-1): KAGVTQTPRYLIKTRGQQVTLSCSPISGHRSVSWYQQTPGQGLQFLFEYFSETQRNKGNFPGRFSGRQFSNSRSEMNVSTLELGDSALYLCASSLVAGVENEQFFGPGTRLTVL.

The chain uses TRBV7-9 and TRBJ1-2; possibly TRBD1 for D (5 bases). V was clipped by 5 bases and J by 6 bases, with 10 bases between them. The length of the CDR3 is 12 residues. Germline V gives CDR1 SEHNR, CDR2 FQNEAQ (reference sequence). The CDR3: CASSTGGDGYTF. In DNA form, the CDR3 reads TGTGCCAGCAGCACGGGAGGGGATGGCTACACCTTC.

V gene TRBV19 combines with J gene TRBJ2-5, with 10 bases fitting TRBD2. Looked up from germline, CDR1 is LNHDA and CDR2 is SQIVND (reference sequence). The CDR3 extends over 15 amino acids. V gave up 5 bases and J gave up 2 bases; unmatched junction bases: 5. Here the CDR3 reads CASSVGLAVQETQYF. In DNA form, the CDR3 reads TGTGCCAGTAGTGTCGGACTAGCGGTACAAGAGACCCAGTACTTC.

This chain uses TRBV9 with TRBJ1-4; 7 bases agree with TRBD1. Per the germline V gene, CDR1 is SGDLS and CDR2 is YYNGEE. CDR3 length: 13 amino acids. With V trimmed by 8 bases and J by 13 bases, 14 bases remained unmatched. The CDR3 DNA follows: TGTGCCAGTGGTGGACAGGTCTGTTATTTACTGTTTTTT. This gives the protein CASGGQVCYLLFF.

In its sample, this clone was seen once. The chain couples TRBV5-4 to TRBJ2-7, with 8 positions matching TRBD1. The ends lost 3 bases at V and 4 bases at J; junction bases unmatched: 6. CDR1 is SGHNT and CDR2 is YYREEE in the germline V gene (reference sequence). This CDR3 has 14 amino acids. The CDR3 protein is CASSSPGGSYEQYF. In DNA form, the CDR3 reads TGTGCCAGCAGCTCCCCAGGGGGCTCTTACGAGCAGTACTTC.

This clone appeared once. The CDR3 here is CASSLIPTGSDGYTF. As DNA, the CDR3 is TGCGCCAGCAGCCTAATACCTACAGGGTCCGATGGCTACACCTTC. V gene TRBV4-1 combines with J gene TRBJ1-2, with D possibly TRBD1 on 6 matching bases. The CDR3 has 15 residues. Germline-derived CDR1 and CDR2 are MGHRA and YSYEKL. V dropped 4 bases and J dropped 6 bases, with 18 bases sitting between them.

The chain links TRBV30 to TRBJ2-3; 8 bases agree with TRBD2. The junction had 8 bases not matched to a gene; V was cut back by 0 bases and J by 6 bases. This CDR3 is 15 amino acids long. Germline CDR1 GTSNPN, CDR2 SVGIG (reference sequence). The chain's CDR3 is CAWSVASGGRDTQYF. The CDR3 region has the DNA TGTGCCTGGAGTGTAGCGTCGGGGGGGAGGGATACGCAGTATTTT.

V gene TRBV9 combines with J gene TRBJ1-1, with D unclear. V lost 0 bases, J lost 4 bases, and 13 bases lay in between. CDR3 length: 15 amino acids. CDR1 and CDR2 from the germline V gene are SGDLS and YYNGEE. The CDR3 DNA sequence: TGTGCCAGCAGCGTAGAACCCACATGGGGCACTGAAGCTTTCTTT. Amino acid sequence: CASSVEPTWGTEAFF.

The V and J genes are TRBV25-1 and TRBJ2-1, with 8 bases aligning to TRBD1. This CDR3 contains 18 residues. Germline assignment: CDR1 MGHDK and CDR2 SYGVNS. With V trimmed by 1 base and J by 1 base, 9 bases remained unmatched. CDR3 residues: CASSEFGGQGPSYNEQFF. The DNA for the CDR3 is TGTGCCAGCAGTGAATTCGGCGGACAGGGCCCTTCCTACAATGAGCAGTTCTTC.

This chain uses TRBV18 with TRBJ2-2; 9 bases are shared with TRBD1. The CDR3 is 16 amino acids. Germline V gene sequence: CDR1 KGHSH, CDR2 LQKENI. The J segment lost 4 bases and the V segment lost 6 bases, leaving 9 bases of the junction unmatched. The CDR3: CASSRTGGLITGELFF. The CDR3 DNA reads as TGTGCCAGCTCCCGTACAGGGGGCCTTATCACCGGGGAGCTGTTTTTT.

The chain joins TRBV28 to TRBJ1-2; D not resolved. Germline V CDR1 and CDR2: MDHEN, SYDVKM. Trimming pared 11 bases from V and 2 bases from J, leaving 12 bases between. The CDR3 consists of 12 residues. The CDR3 loop is CACSLGNYGYTF. The CDR3 DNA is TGTGCCTGCTCGTTGGGCAACTATGGCTACACCTTC.

As for this clone: At the DNA level, this CDR3 is encoded by other sequences in the same sample as well. The J gene is TRBJ2-3, the V gene TRBV5-1; D uncertain. Trimming stripped 2 bases from V and 0 bases from J, with 4 bases between. CDR3 length equals 13 residues. The germline V gene encodes CDR1 SGHRS and CDR2 YFSETQ. The DNA for the CDR3 is TGCGCCAGCAGCTTAGGTAGCACAGATACGCAGTATTTT. This encodes CASSLGSTDTQYF.

The genes are TRBV7-9 and TRBJ1-2; weak D call: TRBD1 (5 bases). The CDR3 is 18 amino acids. The germline V gene has CDR1 SEHNR and CDR2 FQNEAQ (reference sequence). The germline V and J ends were trimmed by 2 bases and 4 bases, with 23 bases remaining between them. This CDR3 reads CASSLSRSSEGNFYGYTF. In nucleotides, the CDR3 is TGTGCCAGCAGCTTAAGCCGATCTTCAGAGGGGAACTTCTATGGCTACACCTTC.

The chain carries TRBV5-6 and TRBJ1-2; D is unclear. The CDR3 contains 11 residues. Germline-derived CDR1 and CDR2 are SGHDT and YYEEEE. The ends were cut back, 5 bases at V and 2 bases at J, with 4 bases in the middle. DNA for the CDR3: TGTGCCAGCAGTCGGAACTATGGCTACACCTTC. This sequence encodes CASSRNYGYTF.

The chain joins TRBV6-5 to TRBJ2-1, with D perhaps matching TRBD2 (6 bases). The CDR3 loop spans 14 amino acids. The germline V gene encodes CDR1 MNHEY and CDR2 SVGAGI. V lost 5 bases and J 7 bases, leaving 15 bases between the germline ends. CDR3 sequence reads: CASSPPGLPNEQFF. DNA of the CDR3: TGTGCCAGCAGTCCACCGGGACTCCCTAATGAGCAGTTCTTC.

The chain joins TRBV28 to TRBJ2-2; D is perhaps TRBD1 (5 bases). The V and J ends lost 8 bases and 5 bases respectively, with 15 bases between them. The CDR3 extends over 14 amino acids. Germline V gene data show CDR1 as MDHEN and CDR2 as SYDVKM. The CDR3 DNA is TGTGCCAGCGGAGATCCTACAGGAACCGGGGAGCTGTTTTTT. Translating gives CASGDPTGTGELFF.

This clone appeared a single time. This chain joins TRBV6-5 and TRBJ2-7; 8 bases are shared with TRBD2. The V gene's germline CDR1 is MNHEY and CDR2 SVGAGI. The CDR3 totals 15 residues. J was trimmed by 4 bases and V by 6 bases; bases with no gene match: 11. The CDR3 is CASSRTRTSRYEQYF. In DNA, the CDR3 is TGTGCCAGCAGCCGGACTAGGACTAGCAGATACGAGCAGTACTTC.

V is TRBV5-4 and J is TRBJ2-5; 9 nucleotides align to TRBD1. The J call may not be correct, given that the DNA end is closer to TRBJ2-7. Germline values: CDR1 SGHNT, CDR2 YYREEE (reference sequence). The CDR3 covers 15 residues. The CDR3 nucleotides are TGTGCCAGCAGCTTGGCGGACAGGGGACCCTACGAGCAGTACTTC. Encoded protein: CASSLADRGPYEQYF.

This chain joins TRBV7-3 and TRBJ2-3; D is uncertain. CDR1 is SGHTA and CDR2 is FQGTGA in the germline V gene. CDR3 size: 15 residues. The V end lost 2 bases, the J end lost 6 bases, and 15 bases lay between the germline ends. Here the CDR3 DNA reads TGTGCCAGCAGCTTATCCGGCGGCTTAGGGGATACGCAGTATTTT. Translating gives CASSLSGGLGDTQYF.

The CDR3 reads CASGQSDTGELFF. DNA of the CDR3: TGTGCCAGCGGTCAAAGTGACACCGGGGAGCTGTTTTTT. The rearrangement uses TRBV7-3 and TRBJ2-2; D unresolved. The germline V gene has CDR1 SGHTA and CDR2 FQGTGA. The CDR3 spans 13 residues. V lost 8 bases to trimming and J lost 3 bases, with 10 bases between them. The full variable domain, with the rest looked up from reference TRBV7-3 and TRBJ2-2, is GAGVSQTPSNKVTEKGKYVELRCDPISGHTALYWYRQSLGQGPEFLIYFQGTGAADDSGLPNDRFFAVRPEGSVSTLKIQRTERGDSAVYLCASGQSDTGELFFGEGSRLTVL.

As to this clone: The sample holds other DNA sequences that translate to the same CDR3. Written as DNA, the CDR3 is TGCAGCGTTGAAGCCGGGGGCTCTGGGGCCAACGTCCTGACTTTC. This translates into CSVEAGGSGANVLTF. This chain connects TRBV29-1 to TRBJ2-6; TRBD2 might be the D (6 bases). The CDR3 totals 15 residues. Trimming removed 1 base from V and 0 bases from J, with 7 bases in between. Germline lookup yields CDR1 SQVTM and CDR2 ANQGSEA. Based on the CDR3 plus reference TRBV29-1 and TRBJ2-6, the full variable domain is SAVISQKPSRDICQRGTSLTIQCQVDSQVTMMFWYRQQPGQSLTLIATANQGSEATYESGFVIDKFPISRPNLTFSTLTVSNMSPEDSSIYLCSVEAGGSGANVLTFGAGSRLTVL.

The chain links TRBV20-1 to TRBJ2-7; 7 nucleotides match TRBD1. The CDR3 runs to 11 residues. Germline lookup yields CDR1 DFQATT and CDR2 SNEGSKA (reference sequence). V lost 5 bases and J lost 6; bases outside the gene matches: 4. For the CDR3, the DNA is TGCAGTGCTTCGACAGGGCTCGAGCAGTACTTC. Translating gives CSASTGLEQYF.

The chain links TRBV18 to TRBJ1-1, with 9 bases aligning to TRBD1. The CDR3 contains 14 residues. Germline V lookup: CDR1 KGHSH, CDR2 LQKENI. The V gene end was trimmed by 2 bases and the J gene end by 3 bases; junction bases not matched to a gene: 1. Here the CDR3 DNA reads TGTGCCAGCTCACCAGACAGGGGGGACACTGAAGCTTTCTTT. Translation: CASSPDRGDTEAFF.